This T cell receptor beta chain stems from a study of blood T cell repertoires in COVID-19. Study background: The study drew acute and convalescent COVID-19 samples from the United States, Italy and Spain.

Germline V lookup: CDR1 LGHNT, CDR2 FRNRAP. This CDR3 has 15 residues. Losses at the gene ends were 6 bases for V and 2 bases for J; bases not matched to a gene: 5. Under the authors' procedure: Reference gene primer amplification gave estimated nucleated cell counts. Measured with immunoSEQ multiplex PCR; TCRdb has only the in-frame clones, and not every one. Clonal size and the V and J genes are those of that table, whereas D and trimming came from the DNA. The sample consists of over 110,000 clones, 84% of them appearing once. Participant-reported clinical history was the basis for cohort assignment.

The specimen sequenced was PBMCs or T cells enriched from blood (not recorded which). The V and J genes are TRBV12-5 and TRBJ1-3; 9 nucleotides agree with TRBD1. This clonotype was sampled from a man between 50 and 59 years old in a cohort exposed to, infected with or recovered from COVID-19 (not recorded which). The CDR3, as DNA: TGTGCTAGTGGCCCGGGACAGGGCCCTGGAAACACCATATATTTT. Translation: CASGPGQGPGNTIYF.